This T cell receptor (beta chain) derives from a study of blood T cell repertoires in COVID-19. Participant-given clinical history determined each cohort assignment. Two consecutive negative NP/OP PCR tests, clearance, or resolved symptoms defined Cohort 3 recovery. Study processing details: Estimated nucleated cell counts came from reference gene primer amplification. Sequencing used immunoSEQ multiplex PCR; TCRdb keeps in-frame clones, though not all of them. The DNA gave D and trimming, while V, J and clone size come from that table. The sample lists a few hundred thousand clones; approximately 84% were seen once. Trimming removed 6 bases from V and 7 bases from J, with 12 bases in between. The CDR3 runs 12 residues.

The chain employs TRBV12-3 or TRBV12-4 and TRBJ1-2; D possibly corresponds to TRBD1 (6 bases). What was sequenced was PBMCs or T cells enriched from blood (not recorded which). The sequence derives from a man between 45 and 60 years old who had recovered from COVID-19. The CDR3 sequence: CASSRGGLGYTF. DNA for the CDR3: TGTGCCAGCAGCCGGGGGGGGCTTGGCTACACCTTC.